Below are 31 T cell receptor beta chains sequenced from a single sample in a study of blood T cells in healthy people across ages. Sample-barcoded 5' priming and a J-beta primer mix drove a second PCR of about 6 to 12 cycles. Each CDR3 protein gets one entry after TCRdb re-called the 5' RACE reads with MiXCR. The sample lists over a million distinct CDR3 sequences, 45% occurring once. Sequencing was carried out using blood. The source of these receptors is an older woman in good health.

The genes are TRBV25-1 and TRBJ2-5, with 8 nucleotides matching TRBD1. Near its end, the DNA agrees better with TRBJ2-7, so the J call may be wrong. This CDR3 comprises 15 residues. Germline assignment: CDR1 MGHDK and CDR2 SYGVNS. Here the CDR3 reads CASSEGQANLYEQYF. As DNA, the CDR3 is TGTGCCAGCAGTGAGGGACAGGCGAATCTCTACGAGCAGTACTTC.

The V and J genes are TRBV9 and TRBJ2-1; D remains unclear. The V gene's germline CDR1 is SGDLS and CDR2 YYNGEE. The length of the CDR3 is 15 residues. V was cut by 0 bases and J by 9 bases, with 16 bases left in between. The CDR3 loop reads CASSVGVETWGEQFF. The CDR3 bases are TGTGCCAGCAGCGTAGGTGTGGAGACCTGGGGTGAGCAGTTCTTC.

This clonotype was picked up one time. Germline and junction disagree at one end, which may indicate a read error. The rearrangement joins TRBV24-1 to TRBJ2-4; the D call may be TRBD1 or TRBD2 (5 bases each). The closer fit of TRBJ2-7 to the DNA end suggests the J call may be wrong. Germline CDR1 is KGHDR and CDR2 is SFDVKD. CDR3 size: 15 residues. In DNA form, the CDR3 reads TGTGTCACCAGCGGCGGCCAGGGTCATAAGGACGAGCAGTACTTC. Translation gives CVTSGGQGHKDEQYF.

In its sample, this clonotype was seen once. This sequence joins TRBV9 and TRBJ2-1, with a possible D match to TRBD2 (6 bases). CDR3 size: 16 residues. Trimming removed 4 bases at V and 5 bases at J, with 19 bases between. Germline values: CDR1 SGDLS, CDR2 YYNGEE. The CDR3 protein is CASSPPEGGVNNEQFF. The CDR3 coding sequence is TGTGCCAGCAGCCCACCGGAGGGCGGGGTGAACAATGAGCAGTTCTTC. The full variable domain, rest sourced from reference TRBV9 and TRBJ2-1, is DSGVTQTPKHLITATGQRVTLRCSPRSGDLSVYWYQQSLDQGLQFLIQYYNGEERAKGNILERFSAQQFPDLHSELNLSSLELGDSALYFCASSPPEGGVNNEQFFGPGTRLTVL.

This clonotype was picked up a small number of times. An end of the junction differs from the germline gene, which may be a read error. The genes are TRBV5-1 and TRBJ2-7; 9 bases are shared with TRBD1. The germline CDR1 and CDR2 sequences are SGHRS and YFSETQ. This CDR3 is built from 15 residues. CDR3 sequence: CASSLKGQGSYEQYF. The CDR3 DNA reads TGTGCCAGCAGTTTAAAGGGACAGGGATCCTACGAGCAGTACTTC.

The chain employs TRBV5-5 and TRBJ2-5; the match to TRBD2 covers 11 bases. The CDR3 contains 17 residues. The V and J ends lost 0 bases and 4 bases, in that order; junction bases with no gene match: 8. Germline loops: CDR1 SGHKS, CDR2 YYEKEE (reference sequence). The CDR3, as DNA: TGTGCCAGCAGCTTGGCCGGGCTAGCGGGAGGAGGAGAGACCCAGTACTTC. This translates into CASSLAGLAGGGETQYF.

The chain is built from TRBV7-9 and TRBJ1-3; perhaps TRBD1 as D (5 bases). This CDR3 has 15 amino acids. V was shortened by 1 base and J by 3 bases, with 10 bases between the two germline ends. CDR1 is SEHNR, CDR2 FQNEAQ, per germline (reference sequence). The CDR3 DNA reads as TGTGCCAGCAGCTTAGTTGGGACTGGTGGAAACACCATATATTTT. Amino acid sequence: CASSLVGTGGNTIYF.

The CDR3 here is CASSLDRAGYTF. The CDR3 region has the DNA TGCGCCAGCAGCTTGGACAGGGCGGGCTACACCTTC. V gene TRBV5-1 combines with J gene TRBJ1-2; weak D call: TRBD1 (6 bases). Germline CDR1 reads SGHRS; CDR2 reads YFSETQ. This CDR3 has 12 residues. V lost 0 bases to trimming and J lost 8 bases, with 8 bases between them.

At least ten counts were recorded for this clonotype. This chain joins TRBV29-1 and TRBJ2-1, with D uncertain. Germline CDR1 and CDR2: SQVTM and ANQGSEA. V was clipped by 1 base and J by 8 bases, with 9 bases between them. CDR3 size: 12 residues. DNA of the CDR3: TGCAGCGTTGAAGTCCTTACGGATGAGCAGTTCTTC. Its translation: CSVEVLTDEQFF.

This sequence joins TRBV4-2 and TRBJ1-6; D is undetermined. There are 16 residues in the CDR3. V lost 4 bases and J lost 7, with 17 bases in between. Germline-derived CDR1 and CDR2 are LGHNA and YNFKEQ. CDR3 in amino acids: CASSLGPGSENSPLHF. The CDR3 bases are TGTGCCAGCAGCCTGGGTCCGGGATCGGAGAATTCACCCCTCCACTTT.

The V and J genes are TRBV20-1 and TRBJ2-3, with 13 bases fitting TRBD2. The CDR3 is made up of 17 amino acids. The V gene's germline CDR1 is DFQATT and CDR2 SNEGSKA (reference sequence). V dropped 1 base and J dropped 0; count of bases not matched to a gene: 4. The CDR3 DNA reads as TGCAGTGCTAGAGGGGGACTAGCGGGACCGAGCACAGATACGCAGTATTTT. This codes for CSARGGLAGPSTDTQYF.

This clonotype has a count of ten or more. V is TRBV30 and J is TRBJ2-1, with 9 bases aligning to TRBD1. The trim removed 5 bases at V and 5 bases at J, leaving 7 bases unmatched. Germline assignment: CDR1 GTSNPN and CDR2 SVGIG (reference sequence). There are 14 residues in the CDR3. The CDR3 DNA reads as TGTGCCTGGGCATCCGGGACAGGGCACAATGAGCAGTTCTTC. Translating gives CAWASGTGHNEQFF.

A few counts support this clonotype. The V and J genes are TRBV7-2 and TRBJ2-1; the match to TRBD2 covers 7 bases. Germline V gene lookup returns CDR1 SGHTA and CDR2 FQGNSA. The V and J ends lost 6 bases and 9 bases, in that order; junction bases with no gene match: 14. CDR3 size: 15 residues. This CDR3 reads CASRGGSRANSEQFF. In DNA form, the CDR3 reads TGTGCCAGCAGAGGCGGGAGCCGCGCCAACAGTGAGCAGTTCTTC.

This clonotype turned up a few times. The chain carries TRBV7-3 and TRBJ2-3; 8 bases map to TRBD2. CDR3 length: 15 amino acids. Germline assignment: CDR1 SGHTA and CDR2 FQGTGA. Germline trimming cut 5 bases from V and 1 base from J; bases unmatched to any gene: 5. CDR3 coding DNA: TGTGCCAGCAGCCCCCCGACTAGCGGCACAGATACGCAGTATTTT. Amino acid sequence: CASSPPTSGTDTQYF.

The J gene is TRBJ2-1, the V gene TRBV9, with D unresolved. CDR3 length equals 15 residues. The germline V gene encodes CDR1 SGDLS and CDR2 YYNGEE. Trimming pared 0 bases from V and 4 bases from J, leaving 11 bases between. The CDR3 sequence: CASSVEDIPYNEQFF. The CDR3 coding sequence is TGTGCCAGCAGCGTAGAAGATATCCCTTACAATGAGCAGTTCTTC.

The J gene is TRBJ2-1, the V gene TRBV20-1, with D hard to call. CDR1 is DFQATT, CDR2 SNEGSKA, per germline (reference sequence). The CDR3 length is 10 residues. Trimming took off 3 bases at V and 10 bases at J, with 7 bases between the two ends. The CDR3 loop reads CSARSGEQFF. Here the CDR3 DNA reads TGCAGTGCTAGGTCCGGGGAGCAGTTCTTC.

Only one count was recorded for this clonotype. V usage is TRBV27 and J usage is TRBJ2-7; the match to TRBD2 covers 8 bases. Germline V gene sequence: CDR1 MNHEY, CDR2 SMNVEV (reference sequence). The CDR3 is 16 amino acids. The junction had 7 bases not matched to a gene; V was cut back by 0 bases and J by 3 bases. CDR3 amino acids: CASSLSIVAGGYEQYF. CDR3 bases: TGTGCCAGCAGTTTATCGATAGTGGCGGGAGGCTACGAGCAGTACTTC.

J is TRBJ2-3 and V is TRBV7-6; 8 nucleotides agree with TRBD2. The CDR3 length is 16 residues. The germline CDR1 and CDR2 sequences are SGHVS and FNYEAQ. Trimming took 5 bases from V and 0 from J; bases not matched to a gene: 7. CDR3 DNA sequence: TGTGCCAGCAGCACCACTAGCGGAGCTAGCACAGATACGCAGTATTTT. As protein: CASSTTSGASTDTQYF.

The J gene is TRBJ2-5, the V gene TRBV7-2; D is undetermined. V lost 1 base and J lost 4, with 10 bases in between. The CDR3 loop spans 14 amino acids. Germline V lookup: CDR1 SGHTA, CDR2 FQGNSA. The CDR3, as DNA: TGTGCCAGCAGCTTAGGGTCTTTCGGAGAGACCCAGTACTTC. It yields the protein CASSLGSFGETQYF.

The chain combines TRBV20-1 with TRBJ2-5; D might be TRBD1 or TRBD2, each matching 5 bases. This CDR3 has 13 residues. Trimming pared 1 base from V and 11 bases from J, leaving 17 bases between. Germline CDR1 is DFQATT and CDR2 is SNEGSKA (reference sequence). Here the CDR3 reads CSARGDGYNEQYF. The DNA of the CDR3 is TGCAGTGCTAGAGGGGACGGGTACAATGAGCAGTACTTC.

The chain carries TRBV15 and TRBJ2-7, with D perhaps given as TRBD1 or TRBD2 (5 bases each). Germline V gives CDR1 LNHNV, CDR2 YYDKDF (reference sequence). The CDR3 extends over 19 amino acids. V dropped 0 bases and J dropped 0 bases, with 21 bases sitting between them. CDR3 DNA: TGTGCCACCAGCAGAGACCGGGACCCTAGGATCCCGCTCTCCTACGAGCAGTACTTC. Protein sequence: CATSRDRDPRIPLSYEQYF.

This clonotype was counted only a few times. V gene TRBV11-2 combines with J gene TRBJ2-3; 10 bases line up with TRBD2. The V and J ends lost 5 bases and 3 bases, in that order; junction bases with no gene match: 14. Looked up from germline, CDR1 is SGHAT and CDR2 is FQNNGV. This CDR3 spans 18 amino acids. The CDR3 DNA follows: TGTGCCAGCAGCCGAGGGACTAGCGCGAGAGGGCTAACAGATACGCAGTATTTT. This sequence encodes CASSRGTSARGLTDTQYF.

This clonotype was recorded a few times. The chain carries TRBV6-5 and TRBJ1-2; TRBD1 aligns across 7 bases. V trimming: 7 bases; J trimming: 4 bases; junction bases outside the gene matches: 15. This CDR3 comprises 16 residues. From germline, CDR1 is MNHEY and CDR2 SVGAGI. As DNA, the CDR3 is TGTGCCAGCAACCGAAGTGGGAGGGGGCCCATCTATGGCTACACCTTC. It yields the protein CASNRSGRGPIYGYTF.

The table lists this clonotype with many counts. The chain links TRBV7-2 to TRBJ2-7; 10 bases agree with TRBD1. This CDR3 spans 14 amino acids. Per the germline V gene, CDR1 is SGHTA and CDR2 is FQGNSA. V trimming: 4 bases; J trimming: 3 bases; junction bases outside the gene matches: 3. CDR3 bases: TGTGCCAGCAGCTCCCGGGACAGGGGCTACGAGCAGTACTTC. As protein: CASSSRDRGYEQYF.

This chain links TRBV6-1 with TRBJ2-1, with 8 nucleotides matching TRBD1. Germline V lookup: CDR1 MNHNS, CDR2 SASEGT. The V gene end was trimmed by 7 bases and the J gene end by 0 bases; junction bases not matched to a gene: 8. This CDR3 has 16 residues. CDR3 sequence (DNA): TGTGCCAGCATTCTTCCAGGGGGCCGCTCCTACAATGAGCAGTTCTTC. It encodes CASILPGGRSYNEQFF.

As concerns this clonotype: A much larger clone differs by one base, so this may be a read error. V and J are TRBV9 and TRBJ2-1; D is possibly TRBD2 (7 bases). The germline V and J ends were trimmed by 4 bases and 13 bases, with 21 bases remaining between them. CDR1 is SGDLS, CDR2 YYNGEE, per germline. The CDR3 is 14 amino acids. CDR3 in amino acids: CASSPGGLKETQFF. The CDR3 coding sequence is TGTGCCAGCAGCCCCGGGGGGCTAAAAGAGACCCAGTTCTTC.

This chain uses TRBV6-1 with TRBJ2-7; TRBD1 matches 9 bases. Trimming took 3 bases from V and 3 from J; bases not matched to a gene: 6. The CDR3 sequence is 15 residues long. Germline assignment: CDR1 MNHNS and CDR2 SASEGT. This CDR3 reads CASSETGTGFYEQYF. The DNA for the CDR3 is TGTGCCAGCAGTGAGACCGGGACAGGGTTCTACGAGCAGTACTTC.

The rearrangement joins TRBV7-9 to TRBJ1-1; TRBD1 is a possible D gene (5 bases). Germline loops: CDR1 SEHNR, CDR2 FQNEAQ (reference sequence). The CDR3 sequence is 14 residues long. Between the trimmed V and J ends, which lost 5 bases and 5 bases, there was a span of 15 bases. The CDR3 loop reads CASSPQGVATEAFF. The CDR3 nucleotides read TGTGCCAGCAGCCCCCAAGGGGTGGCAACTGAAGCTTTCTTT. The whole variable domain, filled in from reference TRBV7-9 and TRBJ1-1, reads DTGVSQNPRHKITKRGQNVTFRCDPISEHNRLYWYRQTLGQGPEFLTYFQNEAQLEKSRLLSDRFSAERPKGSFSTLEIQRTEQGDSAMYLCASSPQGVATEAFFGQGTRLTVV.

The gene calls are TRBV27 and TRBJ2-4; D might be TRBD1 (5 bases). Deletions cut 4 bases from V and 0 bases from J, with 13 bases between. Germline CDR1 reads MNHEY; CDR2 reads SMNVEV (reference sequence). CDR3 length equals 16 residues. Here the CDR3 reads CASSSRQTLAKNIQYF. The CDR3, as DNA: TGTGCCAGCAGTTCCCGACAGACACTAGCCAAAAACATTCAGTACTTC.

This chain joins TRBV7-3 and TRBJ2-5, with D uncertain. The ends were cut back, 5 bases at V and 1 base at J, with 17 bases in the middle. This CDR3 comprises 16 residues. CDR1 and CDR2 from the germline V gene are SGHTA and FQGTGA. DNA for the CDR3: TGTGCCAGCAGCAGAGGCCCCCTCGGACCCCAAGAGACCCAGTACTTC. Its translation is CASSRGPLGPQETQYF.

The V gene is TRBV12-3 or TRBV12-4, the J gene TRBJ2-7; D perhaps matches TRBD1 (7 bases). This CDR3 region has 16 residues. The germline V and J ends were trimmed by 5 bases and 3 bases, with 20 bases remaining between them. The CDR3 loop is CASSRTHRGGSYEQYF. CDR3 nucleotide sequence: TGTGCCAGCAGTAGAACCCACAGGGGAGGTAGCTACGAGCAGTACTTC.